The 22 T cell receptor beta chains presented below share a single source sample, sequenced in a study of T cell responses to AZD1222 COVID-19 vaccine. Sequencing was performed with immunoSEQ multiplex PCR; in TCRdb, only in-frame clones are kept and a portion is missing. The sample gives under 150,000 clones, 80% to 95% of which show up once; about 3.8% is in the top ten. Sequences were derived from peripheral blood, sampled 28 days after the second AZD1222 dose. All receptors derive from an adult who received the AZD1222 COVID-19 vaccine.

This chain uses TRBV7-6 with TRBJ2-5, with D maybe TRBD2 (5 bases). V dropped 2 bases and J dropped 4 bases, with 17 bases sitting between them. Germline CDR1 reads SGHVS; CDR2 reads FNYEAQ. The CDR3 has 16 residues. This chain's CDR3 is CASSLSGSTVAETQYF. CDR3 nucleotides: TGTGCCAGCAGCTTAAGTGGGAGTACCGTTGCAGAGACCCAGTACTTC.

In DNA form, the CDR3 reads TGTGCCAGCGCCATATCAGGGGCCAACACAGATACGCAGTATTTT. It codes for CASAISGANTDTQYF. The rearrangement uses TRBV5-8 and TRBJ2-3, with D possibly TRBD1 on 6 matching bases. Trimming took 7 bases from V and 2 from J, leaving 17 bases between them. This CDR3 comprises 15 residues. Germline loops: CDR1 SGHTS, CDR2 YDEGEE. Together with reference TRBV5-8 and TRBJ2-3, the CDR3 gives the full variable domain: EAGVTQSPTHLIKTRGQQATLRCSPISGHTSVYWYQQALGLGLQFLLWYDEGEERNRGNFPPRFSGRQFPNYSSELNVNALELEDSALYLCASAISGANTDTQYFGPGTRLTVL.

The chain couples TRBV28 to TRBJ2-3, with 11 bases fitting TRBD2. The germline gives CDR1 MDHEN, CDR2 SYDVKM. This CDR3 has 16 amino acids. Germline trimming cut 5 bases from V and 9 bases from J; bases unmatched to any gene: 13. CDR3 residues: CASSELSGRGVETQYF. The CDR3 DNA sequence: TGTGCCAGCAGTGAACTTAGCGGGAGGGGGGTAGAAACGCAGTATTTT.

The J gene is TRBJ2-5, the V gene TRBV5-1, with 7 bases identical to TRBD1. With 4 bases clipped from V and 5 bases from J, the junction kept 14 bases outside the gene matches. The CDR3 is 16 amino acids. Germline V CDR1 and CDR2: SGHRS, YFSETQ. This CDR3 is CASSPSWDSKGETQYF. The CDR3, as DNA: TGCGCCAGCAGCCCGAGCTGGGACAGCAAGGGGGAGACCCAGTACTTC.

In its sample, this clone was seen a few times. The chain joins TRBV5-1 to TRBJ2-2, with a tentative D call TRBD2 (5 bases). Germline CDR1 and CDR2: SGHRS and YFSETQ. This CDR3 is 17 amino acids long. The V gene lost 2 bases and the J gene lost 0 bases, with 14 bases spanning the gap. The CDR3, as DNA: TGCGCCAGCAGCTTTGTCGGCCCCGGGACGAACACCGGGGAGCTGTTTTTT. Protein sequence: CASSFVGPGTNTGELFF.

The V call is TRBV11-1, the J call TRBJ1-1; 7 bases are a match to TRBD1. Trimming at V came to 5 bases and at J to 1 base, leaving 7 bases not matched to a gene. This CDR3 has 15 residues. Germline CDR1 and CDR2: SGHAT and FQDESV (reference sequence). The CDR3 DNA reads as TGTGCCAGCAGCAAATGGACAGGCGCGAACACTGAAGCTTTCTTT. It is translated as CASSKWTGANTEAFF.

The chain couples TRBV11-2 to TRBJ1-1; D not certain. The CDR3 is made up of 11 amino acids. V lost 4 bases, J lost 1 base, and 1 base lay in between. CDR1 and CDR2 (germline): SGHAT, FQNNGV. DNA of the CDR3: TGTGCCAGCAGCTCGAACACTGAAGCTTTCTTT. Translated: CASSSNTEAFF.

The rearrangement joins TRBV13 to TRBJ1-1; 7 nucleotides align to TRBD1. V was pared by 0 bases and J by 9 bases, with 10 bases of the junction left unmatched. CDR1 is PRHDT, CDR2 FYEKMQ, per germline (reference sequence). The CDR3 is 15 amino acids. CDR3 protein: CASSLGVWDSGKAFF. CDR3 DNA sequence: TGTGCCAGCAGCTTAGGCGTCTGGGACAGTGGAAAAGCTTTCTTT.

The V gene is TRBV5-6, the J gene TRBJ2-7; 8 bases line up with TRBD2. The trim removed 0 bases at V and 3 bases at J, leaving 5 bases unmatched. The CDR3 consists of 15 residues. Germline V gives CDR1 SGHDT, CDR2 YYEEEE. CDR3 sequence (DNA): TGTGCCAGCAGCTTGGATAGCGGGGTTTACTACGAGCAGTACTTC. This codes for CASSLDSGVYYEQYF.

This chain joins TRBV19 and TRBJ2-1; 11 bases match TRBD2. The CDR3 consists of 14 residues. Germline CDR1 reads LNHDA; CDR2 reads SQIVND (reference sequence). Trimming removed 6 bases from V and 12 bases from J; junction bases left unmatched: 10. This CDR3 reads CASRGGLADTRQFF. CDR3 sequence (DNA): TGTGCCAGTAGAGGGGGACTAGCGGATACCAGGCAGTTCTTC. The full variable domain, in which reference TRBV19 and TRBJ2-1 provide the parts outside the CDR3, is DGGITQSPKYLFRKEGQNVTLSCEQNLNHDAMYWYRQDPGQGLRLIYYSQIVNDFQKGDIAEGYSVSREKKESFPLTVTSAQKNPTAFYLCASRGGLADTRQFFGPGTRLTVL.

The chain uses TRBV29-1 and TRBJ1-2; perhaps TRBD1 as D (5 bases). Germline assignment: CDR1 SQVTM and CDR2 ANQGSEA. Trimming cost V 3 bases and J 4 bases, with 18 bases left between them. The CDR3 consists of 15 residues. This CDR3 reads CSVDRGLEAAYGYTF. Written as DNA, the CDR3 is TGCAGCGTTGACCGGGGCCTTGAGGCGGCCTATGGCTACACCTTC.

The V call is TRBV2, the J call TRBJ1-1, with 12 bases lining up with TRBD1. CDR1 and CDR2 (germline): SNHLY, FYNNEI. Trimming removed 7 bases from V and 1 base from J; junction bases left unmatched: 7. The CDR3 has 16 residues. CDR3 in amino acids: CASTLQGQGANTEAFF. As DNA, the CDR3 is TGTGCCAGCACCCTCCAGGGACAGGGGGCGAACACTGAAGCTTTCTTT.

J is TRBJ1-2 and V is TRBV30, with D perhaps TRBD1 (6 bases). This CDR3 spans 15 amino acids. Trimming left V 8 bases short and J 0 bases short, with 19 bases between. Germline V gene sequence: CDR1 GTSNPN, CDR2 SVGIG (reference sequence). CDR3 sequence (DNA): TGTGCCACCTATTCACCGGGACAACCTAACTATGGCTACACCTTC. Amino acids: CATYSPGQPNYGYTF.

The chain links TRBV2 to TRBJ1-4; 9 nucleotides agree with TRBD1. V lost 7 bases and J lost 4; bases outside the gene matches: 4. This CDR3 contains 14 residues. Looked up from germline, CDR1 is SNHLY and CDR2 is FYNNEI. The DNA of the CDR3 is TGTGCCAGCACCAAGGACAGGGGTAATGAAAAACTGTTTTTT. As protein: CASTKDRGNEKLFF.

The chain uses TRBV5-1 and TRBJ2-3, with D possibly TRBD2 on 5 matching bases. The V end was cut by 4 bases, the J end by 7 bases, with 13 bases between. The germline V gene has CDR1 SGHRS and CDR2 YFSETQ. The CDR3 runs to 13 residues. CDR3 in amino acids: CASSRAGLNTQYF. CDR3 sequence (DNA): TGCGCCAGCAGCAGGGCGGGCTTGAATACGCAGTATTTT.

This chain uses TRBV28 with TRBJ1-2, with 7 positions matching TRBD1. The CDR3 spans 12 residues. CDR1 is MDHEN, CDR2 SYDVKM, per germline. The trim removed 11 bases at V and 11 bases at J, leaving 14 bases unmatched. The DNA for the CDR3 is TGTGCCGCGAGAGAAGGGGGCGCGGGGTACACCTTC. Translation gives CAAREGGAGYTF.

The chain joins TRBV5-1 to TRBJ2-5; D may match TRBD1 or TRBD2 (5 bases each). Trimming shortened V by 4 bases and J by 5 bases, and 12 bases separated the two germline ends. Germline CDR1 reads SGHRS; CDR2 reads YFSETQ. The CDR3 covers 13 residues. The CDR3 DNA reads TGCGCCAGCAGCGGGGGAATCCCGGAGACCCAGTACTTC. It translates to CASSGGIPETQYF.

The chain combines TRBV28 with TRBJ1-3, with D unresolved. CDR3 size: 17 residues. V gave up 7 bases and J gave up 0 bases, with 19 bases separating them. Germline CDR1 MDHEN, CDR2 SYDVKM. The chain's CDR3 is CASIASGGLYSGNTIYF. DNA of the CDR3: TGTGCCAGCATCGCGTCGGGCGGCCTCTACTCTGGAAACACCATATATTTT.

The chain combines TRBV6-5 with TRBJ2-7, with D maybe TRBD2 (5 bases). V lost 5 bases, J lost 2 bases, and 16 bases lay in between. Germline V gene lookup returns CDR1 MNHEY and CDR2 SVGAGI. The CDR3 is 15 amino acids. CDR3 in DNA: TGTGCCAGCAGTCCGGACTCCCGAGGGCCCTACGAGCAGTACTTC. Protein product: CASSPDSRGPYEQYF.

The chain employs TRBV6-5 and TRBJ2-1; tentative D call: TRBD2 (5 bases). The CDR3 contains 14 residues. Germline loops: CDR1 MNHEY, CDR2 SVGAGI. The V gene lost 11 bases and the J gene lost 2 bases, with 16 bases spanning the gap. CDR3 DNA: TGTGCCTCCCCGGTGCGGAGGCCCTACAATGAGCAGTTCTTC. Translated: CASPVRRPYNEQFF.

This clone came up once. The gene calls are TRBV20-1 and TRBJ1-2; D ambiguous. CDR1 DFQATT and CDR2 SNEGSKA come from the germline V gene (reference sequence). The CDR3 totals 13 residues. V shed 3 bases and J shed 0 bases, with 8 bases lying between them. The CDR3 nucleotides read TGCAGTGCTAGTTCGGCCGCTAACTATGGCTACACCTTC. Translated: CSASSAANYGYTF.

This sequence joins TRBV11-2 and TRBJ1-5; D ambiguous. V was cut by 1 base and J by 4 bases, with 8 bases left in between. The CDR3 has 14 amino acids. CDR1 is SGHAT, CDR2 FQNNGV, per germline. For the CDR3, the DNA is TGTGCCAGCAGCTTAGGGGCCAGAAATCAGCCCCAGCATTTT. This gives the protein CASSLGARNQPQHF.